The clone carrying this T cell receptor (beta chain) has ten or more counts. This sample stems from a study of CDR3 diversity in severe acne. TCRdb passed the PCR reads through MiXCR, listing each CDR3 protein once. The sample yields tens of thousands of distinct CDR3 sequences, under 55% seen once. The receptor was derived from a male donor with severe acne vulgaris. Sample: blood.

CDR3 in amino acids: CASSLSRQAINYGYTF. DNA of the CDR3: TGTGCCAGCAGCTTAAGCCGACAGGCTATTAACTATGGCTACACCTTC. This chain joins TRBV7-9 and TRBJ1-2; a possible D gene is TRBD1 (6 bases). The CDR3 has 16 amino acids. V gave up 2 bases and J gave up 1 base, with 14 bases separating them. CDR1 SEHNR and CDR2 FQNEAQ come from the germline V gene (reference sequence).